These 17 T cell receptor beta chains were all obtained from the same sample, sequenced in a study of T cell responses to AZD1222 COVID-19 vaccine. The protocol was immunoSEQ multiplex PCR, while the TCRdb copy is restricted to in-frame clones and leaves out a portion. The sample lists roughly 86,000 clones, 85% occurring once. Material: peripheral blood, obtained 28 days after the second AZD1222 dose. Receptors originate from an adult who received the AZD1222 COVID-19 vaccine.

This clone was seen only a few times. The V and J genes are TRBV5-1 and TRBJ2-1, with 11 bases aligning to TRBD1. This CDR3 has 14 amino acids. V dropped 1 base and J dropped 8; count of bases not matched to a gene: 2. Germline V lookup: CDR1 SGHRS, CDR2 YFSETQ. The CDR3: CASSLWTGGDEQFF. The CDR3 DNA sequence: TGCGCCAGCAGCTTGTGGACAGGGGGCGATGAGCAGTTCTTC.

The J gene is TRBJ1-5, the V gene TRBV3-1 (or the pseudogene TRBV3-2), with D possibly being TRBD1 (5 bases). Germline CDR1 is LGHDT and CDR2 is YNNKEL (reference sequence). V lost 4 bases and J lost 3, with 7 bases in between. The CDR3 runs to 13 residues. The CDR3 nucleotides read TGTGCCAGCAGCCGACAGCTCAATCAGCCCCAGCATTTT. This codes for CASSRQLNQPQHF.

The gene calls are TRBV11-2 and TRBJ1-2, with 7 nucleotides matching TRBD1. Germline V lookup: CDR1 SGHAT, CDR2 FQNNGV. The trim removed 1 base at V and 2 bases at J, leaving 13 bases unmatched. CDR3 length equals 18 residues. The DNA of the CDR3 is TGTGCCAGCAGCTTAGTACAGGGGAGAAGGATTGGGAACTATGGCTACACCTTC. The encoded protein is CASSLVQGRRIGNYGYTF.

V gene TRBV7-9 combines with J gene TRBJ2-5; D might be TRBD2 (5 bases). The germline CDR1 and CDR2 sequences are SEHNR and FQNEAQ (reference sequence). This CDR3 comprises 16 residues. The V end lost 1 base, the J end lost 0 bases, and 12 bases lay between the germline ends. The CDR3 nucleotides are TGTGCCAGCAGCTTAGTGTCTAGCAGGTACCAAGAGACCCAGTACTTC. It specifies CASSLVSSRYQETQYF. Using reference TRBV7-9 and TRBJ2-5 for the parts outside the CDR3, the full variable domain is DTGVSQNPRHKITKRGQNVTFRCDPISEHNRLYWYRQTLGQGPEFLTYFQNEAQLEKSRLLSDRFSAERPKGSFSTLEIQRTEQGDSAMYLCASSLVSSRYQETQYFGPGTRLLVL.

This chain uses TRBV28 with TRBJ2-7; D remains unclear. The CDR3 spans 13 residues. Looked up from germline, CDR1 is MDHEN and CDR2 is SYDVKM. The V end lost 7 bases, the J end lost 3 bases, and 13 bases lay between the germline ends. CDR3 sequence reads: CASTSFTGYEQYF. The CDR3 nucleotides read TGTGCCAGCACCTCCTTTACGGGCTACGAGCAGTACTTC.

This chain connects TRBV28 to TRBJ1-1; no clear D gene. CDR1 is MDHEN and CDR2 is SYDVKM in the germline V gene. This CDR3 region has 14 residues. The V end was cut by 1 base, the J end by 6 bases, with 12 bases between. This CDR3 reads CASSLLRGLAEAFF. The CDR3 coding sequence is TGTGCCAGCAGTTTATTGCGGGGTTTGGCTGAAGCTTTCTTT. The full variable domain, in which reference TRBV28 and TRBJ1-1 provide the parts outside the CDR3, is DVKVTQSSRYLVKRTGEKVFLECVQDMDHENMFWYRQDPGLGLRLIYFSYDVKMKEKGDIPEGYSVSREKKERFSLILESASTNQTSMYLCASSLLRGLAEAFFGQGTRLTVV.

The J gene is TRBJ1-5, the V gene TRBV15; maybe TRBD1 (6 bases). This CDR3 is 15 amino acids long. Germline assignment: CDR1 LNHNV and CDR2 YYDKDF (reference sequence). Trimming removed 2 bases from V and 6 bases from J, with 14 bases in between. Here the CDR3 reads CATSRTGSEGQPQHF. CDR3 nucleotides: TGTGCCACCAGCAGAACAGGGTCGGAGGGTCAGCCCCAGCATTTT.

This sequence joins TRBV19 and TRBJ1-1; D may be TRBD1 (5 bases). Germline lookup yields CDR1 LNHDA and CDR2 SQIVND (reference sequence). The ends were cut back, 3 bases at V and 7 bases at J, with 12 bases in the middle. The CDR3 length is 13 residues. CDR3 coding DNA: TGTGCCAGTAGTATTACGGGGCGTAATGAAGCTTTCTTT. This encodes CASSITGRNEAFF. Full variable domain (remainder filled in from reference TRBV19 and TRBJ1-1): DGGITQSPKYLFRKEGQNVTLSCEQNLNHDAMYWYRQDPGQGLRLIYYSQIVNDFQKGDIAEGYSVSREKKESFPLTVTSAQKNPTAFYLCASSITGRNEAFFGQGTRLTVV.

This chain connects TRBV27 to TRBJ1-6, with D perhaps matching TRBD1 (6 bases). In germline, CDR1 is MNHEY, CDR2 SMNVEV (reference sequence). The V end lost 2 bases, the J end lost 11 bases, and 10 bases lay between the germline ends. The CDR3 loop spans 13 amino acids. CDR3 sequence (DNA): TGTGCCAGCAGTTTAGAACAGGGCACACCCCTCCACTTT. Amino acid sequence: CASSLEQGTPLHF.

The J gene is TRBJ1-4, the V gene TRBV5-5; D uncertain. CDR3 length: 16 residues. V gave up 5 bases and J gave up 4 bases, with 18 bases separating them. Germline V CDR1 and CDR2: SGHKS, YYEKEE (reference sequence). CDR3 loop: CASRNTGRQVNEKLFF. The CDR3 coding sequence is TGTGCCAGCAGAAATACCGGGAGGCAGGTTAATGAAAAACTGTTTTTT.

The V call is TRBV14, the J call TRBJ2-7, with 7 positions matching TRBD1. Losses at the gene ends were 0 bases for V and 4 bases for J; bases not matched to a gene: 6. The CDR3 has 15 amino acids. Germline CDR1 is SGHDN and CDR2 is FVKESK. The CDR3 loop reads CASSQERQGWYEQYF. The CDR3, as DNA: TGTGCCAGCAGCCAAGAGAGACAGGGTTGGTACGAGCAGTACTTC. Supplemented by reference TRBV14 and TRBJ2-7, the full variable domain reads EAGVTQFPSHSVIEKGQTVTLRCDPISGHDNLYWYRRVMGKEIKFLLHFVKESKQDESGMPNNRFLAERTGGTYSTLKVQPAELEDSGVYFCASSQERQGWYEQYFGPGTRLTVT.

The chain is built from TRBV30 and TRBJ1-2; D remains unclear. The germline V gene encodes CDR1 GTSNPN and CDR2 SVGIG (reference sequence). The CDR3 has 13 residues. The germline V and J ends were trimmed by 5 bases and 4 bases, with 14 bases remaining between them. The CDR3 nucleotides are TGTGCCTGGGTTGAGGCTAGCCCCTATGGCTACACCTTC. This gives the protein CAWVEASPYGYTF.

This clone was seen once. This chain connects TRBV7-9 to TRBJ1-6; 7 nucleotides agree with TRBD1. CDR1 SEHNR and CDR2 FQNEAQ come from the germline V gene (reference sequence). The V gene end was trimmed by 5 bases and the J gene end by 7 bases; junction bases not matched to a gene: 5. The CDR3 extends over 14 amino acids. CDR3 coding DNA: TGTGCCAGCAGCCTGGGACAGATCAATTCACCCCTCCACTTT. Amino acids: CASSLGQINSPLHF.

V is TRBV9 and J is TRBJ1-2; no definite D call. Germline V gives CDR1 SGDLS, CDR2 YYNGEE. Trimming pared 0 bases from V and 3 bases from J, leaving 15 bases between. The CDR3 loop spans 16 amino acids. This CDR3 is CASSVEPLQPHYGYTF. The CDR3 DNA reads as TGTGCCAGCAGCGTAGAGCCGTTACAGCCCCACTATGGCTACACCTTC.

The rearrangement uses TRBV5-1 and TRBJ2-5; D may be TRBD2 (5 bases). The V gene's germline CDR1 is SGHRS and CDR2 YFSETQ. With 2 bases removed from V and 8 bases from J, the gap between germline ends came to 19 bases. The length of the CDR3 is 15 residues. The CDR3 loop reads CASSFAIGETDTQYF. CDR3 sequence (DNA): TGCGCCAGCAGCTTTGCTATTGGGGAGACCGATACCCAGTACTTC.

This rearrangement joins TRBV27 to TRBJ1-2, with 9 bases that match TRBD1. There are 13 residues in the CDR3. The J segment lost 4 bases and the V segment lost 10 bases, leaving 7 bases of the junction unmatched. Germline CDR1 MNHEY, CDR2 SMNVEV (reference sequence). Here the CDR3 reads CAISPGQGYGYTF. DNA for the CDR3: TGTGCCATTTCACCGGGACAGGGCTATGGCTACACCTTC.

CDR3 residues: CASSPDLALGEQFF. CDR3 coding DNA: TGTGCCAGCAGCCCCGATCTGGCGCTCGGTGAGCAGTTCTTC. The rearrangement links TRBV3-1 (or the pseudogene TRBV3-2) to TRBJ2-1; unclear D gene. Germline assignment: CDR1 LGHDT and CDR2 YNNKEL (reference sequence). CDR3 length: 14 residues. Deletions cut 4 bases from V and 9 bases from J, with 16 bases between.